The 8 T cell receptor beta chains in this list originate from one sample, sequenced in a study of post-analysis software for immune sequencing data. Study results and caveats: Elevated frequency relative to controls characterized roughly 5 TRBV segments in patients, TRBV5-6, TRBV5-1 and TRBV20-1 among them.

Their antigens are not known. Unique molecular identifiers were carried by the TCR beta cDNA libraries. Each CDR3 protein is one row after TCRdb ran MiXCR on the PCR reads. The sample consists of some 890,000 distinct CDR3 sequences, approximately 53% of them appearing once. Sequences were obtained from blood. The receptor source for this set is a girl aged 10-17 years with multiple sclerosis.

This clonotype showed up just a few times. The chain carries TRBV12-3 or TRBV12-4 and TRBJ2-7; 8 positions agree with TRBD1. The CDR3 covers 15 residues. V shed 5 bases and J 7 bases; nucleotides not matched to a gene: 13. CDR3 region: CASSPRGPQGVEQYF. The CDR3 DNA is TGTGCCAGCAGTCCCAGGGGGCCACAGGGGGTTGAGCAGTACTTC.

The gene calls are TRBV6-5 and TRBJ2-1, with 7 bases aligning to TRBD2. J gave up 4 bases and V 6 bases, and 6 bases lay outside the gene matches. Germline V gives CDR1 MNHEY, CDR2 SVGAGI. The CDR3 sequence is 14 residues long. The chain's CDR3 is CASRASGKYNEQFF. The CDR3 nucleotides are TGTGCCAGCAGGGCTAGCGGAAAATACAATGAGCAGTTCTTC.

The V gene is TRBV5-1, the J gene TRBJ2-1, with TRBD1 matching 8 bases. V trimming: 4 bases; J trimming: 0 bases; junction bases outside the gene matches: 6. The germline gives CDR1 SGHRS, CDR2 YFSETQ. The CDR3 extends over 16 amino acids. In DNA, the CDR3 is TGCGCCAGCAGCAGGGACAGGCCGGGCTCCTACAATGAGCAGTTCTTC. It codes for CASSRDRPGSYNEQFF.

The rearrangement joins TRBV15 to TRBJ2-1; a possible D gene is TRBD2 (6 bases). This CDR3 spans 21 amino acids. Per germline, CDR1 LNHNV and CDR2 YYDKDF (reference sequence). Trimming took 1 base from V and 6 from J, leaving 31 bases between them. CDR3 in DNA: TGTGCCACCAGCAGAGCCAACGTCGAGCTACTCGGGAGTGTGGGTGTCAATGAGCAGTTCTTC. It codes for CATSRANVELLGSVGVNEQFF.

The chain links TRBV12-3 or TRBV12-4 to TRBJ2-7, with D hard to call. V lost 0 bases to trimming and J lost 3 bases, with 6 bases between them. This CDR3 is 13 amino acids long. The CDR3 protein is CASSLAQLYEQYF. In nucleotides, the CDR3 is TGTGCCAGCAGTTTAGCCCAGCTCTACGAGCAGTACTTC.

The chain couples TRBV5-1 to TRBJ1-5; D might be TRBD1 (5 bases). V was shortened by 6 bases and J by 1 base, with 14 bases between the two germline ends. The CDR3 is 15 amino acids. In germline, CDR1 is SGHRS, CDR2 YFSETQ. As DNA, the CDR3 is TGCGCCAGCACAATAGACGGGGGGAGCAATCAGCCCCAGCATTTT. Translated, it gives CASTIDGGSNQPQHF.

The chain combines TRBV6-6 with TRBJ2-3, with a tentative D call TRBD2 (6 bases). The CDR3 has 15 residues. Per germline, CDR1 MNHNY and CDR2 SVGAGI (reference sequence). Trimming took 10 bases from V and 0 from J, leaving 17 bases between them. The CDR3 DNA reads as TGTGCCATCCGCGGGGAGGTGGGGAGCACAGATACGCAGTATTTT. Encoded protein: CAIRGEVGSTDTQYF.

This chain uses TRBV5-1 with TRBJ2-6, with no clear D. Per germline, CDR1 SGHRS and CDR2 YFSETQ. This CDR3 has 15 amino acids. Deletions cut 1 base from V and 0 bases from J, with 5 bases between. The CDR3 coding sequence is TGCGCCAGCAGCTTGTCGGCCTCTGGGGCCAACGTCCTGACTTTC. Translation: CASSLSASGANVLTF. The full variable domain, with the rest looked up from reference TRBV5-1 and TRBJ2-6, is KAGVTQTPRYLIKTRGQQVTLSCSPISGHRSVSWYQQTPGQGLQFLFEYFSETQRNKGNFPGRFSGRQFSNSRSEMNVSTLELGDSALYLCASSLSASGANVLTFGAGSRLTVL.